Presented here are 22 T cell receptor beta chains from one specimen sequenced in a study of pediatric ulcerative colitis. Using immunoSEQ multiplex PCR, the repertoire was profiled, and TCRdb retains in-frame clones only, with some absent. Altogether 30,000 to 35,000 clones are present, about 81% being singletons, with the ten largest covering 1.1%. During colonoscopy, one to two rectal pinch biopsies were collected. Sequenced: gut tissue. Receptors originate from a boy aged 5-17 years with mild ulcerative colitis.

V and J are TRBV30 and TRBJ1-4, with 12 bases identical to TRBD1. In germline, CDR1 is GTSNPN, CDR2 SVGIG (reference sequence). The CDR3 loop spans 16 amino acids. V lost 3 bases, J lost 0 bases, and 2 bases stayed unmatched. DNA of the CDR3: TGTGCCTGGAGGGGACAGGGGGCCGCAACTAATGAAAAACTGTTTTTT. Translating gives CAWRGQGAATNEKLFF.

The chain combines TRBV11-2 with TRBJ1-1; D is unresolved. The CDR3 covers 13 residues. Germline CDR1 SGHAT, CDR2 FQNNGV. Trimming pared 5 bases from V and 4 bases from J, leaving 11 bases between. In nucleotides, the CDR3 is TGTGCCAGCAGCGCAACAACGGTCACTGAAGCTTTCTTT. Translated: CASSATTVTEAFF.

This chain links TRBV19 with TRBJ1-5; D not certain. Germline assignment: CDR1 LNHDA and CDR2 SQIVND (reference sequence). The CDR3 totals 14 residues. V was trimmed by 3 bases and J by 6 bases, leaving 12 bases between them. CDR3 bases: TGTGCCAGTAGTATGCGGGAGGTTGGTCAGCCCCAGCATTTT. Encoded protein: CASSMREVGQPQHF.

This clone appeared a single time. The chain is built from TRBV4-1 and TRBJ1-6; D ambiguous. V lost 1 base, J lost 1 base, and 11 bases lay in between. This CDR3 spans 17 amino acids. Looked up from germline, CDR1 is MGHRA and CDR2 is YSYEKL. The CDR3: CASSQALTGSYNSPLHF. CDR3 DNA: TGCGCCAGCAGCCAAGCCCTCACGGGGTCCTATAATTCACCCCTCCACTTT.

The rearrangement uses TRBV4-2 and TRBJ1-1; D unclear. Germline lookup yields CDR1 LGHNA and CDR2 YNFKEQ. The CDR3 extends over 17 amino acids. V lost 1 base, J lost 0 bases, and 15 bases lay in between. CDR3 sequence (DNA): TGTGCCAGCAGCCAAGTGAGGATAGGATGGCTGAACACTGAAGCTTTCTTT. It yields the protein CASSQVRIGWLNTEAFF.

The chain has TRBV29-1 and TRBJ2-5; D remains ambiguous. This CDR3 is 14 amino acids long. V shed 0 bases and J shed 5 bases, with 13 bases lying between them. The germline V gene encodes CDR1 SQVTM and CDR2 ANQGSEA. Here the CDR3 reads CSVEDPRSLETQYF. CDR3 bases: TGCAGCGTTGAAGATCCGCGGAGCTTGGAGACCCAGTACTTC. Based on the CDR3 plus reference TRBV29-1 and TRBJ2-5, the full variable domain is SAVISQKPSRDICQRGTSLTIQCQVDSQVTMMFWYRQQPGQSLTLIATANQGSEATYESGFVIDKFPISRPNLTFSTLTVSNMSPEDSSIYLCSVEDPRSLETQYFGPGTRLLVL.

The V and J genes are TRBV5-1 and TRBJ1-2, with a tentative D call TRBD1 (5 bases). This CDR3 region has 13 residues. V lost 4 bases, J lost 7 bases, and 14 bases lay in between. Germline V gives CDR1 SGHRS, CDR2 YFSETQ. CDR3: CASSPPGQGGYTF. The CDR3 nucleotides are TGCGCCAGCAGCCCCCCAGGCCAGGGTGGCTACACCTTC. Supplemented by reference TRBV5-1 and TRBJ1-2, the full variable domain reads KAGVTQTPRYLIKTRGQQVTLSCSPISGHRSVSWYQQTPGQGLQFLFEYFSETQRNKGNFPGRFSGRQFSNSRSEMNVSTLELGDSALYLCASSPPGQGGYTFGSGTRLTVV.

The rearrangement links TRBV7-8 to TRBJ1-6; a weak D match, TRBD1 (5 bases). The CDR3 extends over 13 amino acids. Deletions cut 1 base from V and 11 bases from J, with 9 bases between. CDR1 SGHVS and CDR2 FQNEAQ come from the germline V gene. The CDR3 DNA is TGTGCCAGCAGCTTAGAGCGGGGCGCACCCCTCCACTTT. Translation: CASSLERGAPLHF.

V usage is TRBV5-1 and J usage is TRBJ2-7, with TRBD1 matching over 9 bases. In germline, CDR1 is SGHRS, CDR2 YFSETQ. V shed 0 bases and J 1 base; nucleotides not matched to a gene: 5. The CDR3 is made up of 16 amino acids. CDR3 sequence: CASSLAGTGRSYEQYF. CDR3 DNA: TGCGCCAGCAGCTTGGCGGGGACAGGGAGGTCCTACGAGCAGTACTTC.

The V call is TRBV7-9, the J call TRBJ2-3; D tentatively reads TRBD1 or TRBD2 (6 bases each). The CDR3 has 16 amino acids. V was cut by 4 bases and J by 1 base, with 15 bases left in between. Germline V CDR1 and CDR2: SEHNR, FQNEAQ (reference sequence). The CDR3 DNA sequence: TGTGCCAGCAGCTGGAAACAGGGCGGGGGCACAGATACGCAGTATTTT. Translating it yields CASSWKQGGGTDTQYF.

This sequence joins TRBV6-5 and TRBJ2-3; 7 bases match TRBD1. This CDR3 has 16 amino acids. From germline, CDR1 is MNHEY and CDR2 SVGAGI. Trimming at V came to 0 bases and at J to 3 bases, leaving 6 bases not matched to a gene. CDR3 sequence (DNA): TGTGCCAGCAGTTACTCGAAGGGGGCTAATACAGATACGCAGTATTTT. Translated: CASSYSKGANTDTQYF.

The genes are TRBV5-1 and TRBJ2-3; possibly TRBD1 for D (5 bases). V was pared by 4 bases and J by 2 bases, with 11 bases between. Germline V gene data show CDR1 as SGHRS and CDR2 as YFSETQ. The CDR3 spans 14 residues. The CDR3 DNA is TGCGCCAGCAGCGAAGACAGACACACAGATACGCAGTATTTT. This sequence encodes CASSEDRHTDTQYF. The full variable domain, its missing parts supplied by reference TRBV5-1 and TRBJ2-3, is KAGVTQTPRYLIKTRGQQVTLSCSPISGHRSVSWYQQTPGQGLQFLFEYFSETQRNKGNFPGRFSGRQFSNSRSEMNVSTLELGDSALYLCASSEDRHTDTQYFGPGTRLTVL.

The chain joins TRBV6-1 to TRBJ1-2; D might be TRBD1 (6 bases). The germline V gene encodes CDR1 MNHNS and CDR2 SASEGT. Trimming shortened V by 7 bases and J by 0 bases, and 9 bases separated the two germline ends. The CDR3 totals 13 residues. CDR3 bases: TGTGCCAGCAACAGGGACGCTAACTATGGCTACACCTTC. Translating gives CASNRDANYGYTF.

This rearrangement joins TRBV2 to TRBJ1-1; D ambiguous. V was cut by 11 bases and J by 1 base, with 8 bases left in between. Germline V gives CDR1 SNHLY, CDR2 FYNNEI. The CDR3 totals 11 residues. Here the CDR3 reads CAVYRNTEAFF. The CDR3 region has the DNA TGTGCCGTCTACAGGAACACTGAAGCTTTCTTT.

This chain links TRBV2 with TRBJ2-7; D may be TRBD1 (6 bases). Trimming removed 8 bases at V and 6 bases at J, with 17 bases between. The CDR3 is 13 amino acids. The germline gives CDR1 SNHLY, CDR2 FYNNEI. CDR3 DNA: TGTGCCAGCCTCGGTGGCAGGGGACGCGAGCAGTACTTC. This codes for CASLGGRGREQYF.

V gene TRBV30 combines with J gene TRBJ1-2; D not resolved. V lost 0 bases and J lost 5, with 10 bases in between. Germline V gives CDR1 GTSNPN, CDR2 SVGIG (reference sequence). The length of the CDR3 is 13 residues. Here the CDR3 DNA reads TGTGCCTGGAGTGTCCGGCCGGTTTATGGCTACACCTTC. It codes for CAWSVRPVYGYTF.

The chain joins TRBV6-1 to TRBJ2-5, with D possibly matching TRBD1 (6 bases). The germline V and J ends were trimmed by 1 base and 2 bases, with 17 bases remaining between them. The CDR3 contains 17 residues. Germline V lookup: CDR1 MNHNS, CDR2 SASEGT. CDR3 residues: CASSEGVLTGSQETQYF. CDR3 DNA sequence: TGTGCCAGCAGTGAAGGGGTTCTCACAGGGTCACAAGAGACCCAGTACTTC.

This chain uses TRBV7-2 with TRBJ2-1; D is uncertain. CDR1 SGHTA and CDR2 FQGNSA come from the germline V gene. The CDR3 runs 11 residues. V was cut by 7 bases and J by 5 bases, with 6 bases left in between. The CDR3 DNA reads TGTGCCAGCAACCACAACAATGAGCAGTTCTTC. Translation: CASNHNNEQFF.

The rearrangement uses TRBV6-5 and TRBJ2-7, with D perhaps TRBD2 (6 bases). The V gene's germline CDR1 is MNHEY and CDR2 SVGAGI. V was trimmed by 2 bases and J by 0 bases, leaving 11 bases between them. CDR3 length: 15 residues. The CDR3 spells CASSYAGAGSYEQYF. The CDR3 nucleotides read TGTGCCAGCAGTTACGCCGGAGCGGGCTCCTACGAGCAGTACTTC.

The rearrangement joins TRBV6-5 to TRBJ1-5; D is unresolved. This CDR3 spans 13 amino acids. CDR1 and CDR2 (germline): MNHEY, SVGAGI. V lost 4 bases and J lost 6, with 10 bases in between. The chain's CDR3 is CASSFRPGQPQHF. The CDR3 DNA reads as TGTGCCAGCAGTTTCAGACCTGGTCAGCCCCAGCATTTT.

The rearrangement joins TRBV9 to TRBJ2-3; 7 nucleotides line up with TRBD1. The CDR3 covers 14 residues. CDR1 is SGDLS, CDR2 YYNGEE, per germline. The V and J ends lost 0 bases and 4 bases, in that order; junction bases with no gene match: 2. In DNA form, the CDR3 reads TGTGCCAGCAGCGTAGGGACAGGACCAGATACGCAGTATTTT. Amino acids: CASSVGTGPDTQYF.

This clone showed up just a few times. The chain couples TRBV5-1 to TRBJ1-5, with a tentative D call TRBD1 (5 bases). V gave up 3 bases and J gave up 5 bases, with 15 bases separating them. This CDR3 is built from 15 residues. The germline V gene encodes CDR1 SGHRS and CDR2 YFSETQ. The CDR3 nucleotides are TGCGCCAGCAGCTGGGGCGGCAGAAATGATCAGCCCCAGCATTTT. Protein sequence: CASSWGGRNDQPQHF.